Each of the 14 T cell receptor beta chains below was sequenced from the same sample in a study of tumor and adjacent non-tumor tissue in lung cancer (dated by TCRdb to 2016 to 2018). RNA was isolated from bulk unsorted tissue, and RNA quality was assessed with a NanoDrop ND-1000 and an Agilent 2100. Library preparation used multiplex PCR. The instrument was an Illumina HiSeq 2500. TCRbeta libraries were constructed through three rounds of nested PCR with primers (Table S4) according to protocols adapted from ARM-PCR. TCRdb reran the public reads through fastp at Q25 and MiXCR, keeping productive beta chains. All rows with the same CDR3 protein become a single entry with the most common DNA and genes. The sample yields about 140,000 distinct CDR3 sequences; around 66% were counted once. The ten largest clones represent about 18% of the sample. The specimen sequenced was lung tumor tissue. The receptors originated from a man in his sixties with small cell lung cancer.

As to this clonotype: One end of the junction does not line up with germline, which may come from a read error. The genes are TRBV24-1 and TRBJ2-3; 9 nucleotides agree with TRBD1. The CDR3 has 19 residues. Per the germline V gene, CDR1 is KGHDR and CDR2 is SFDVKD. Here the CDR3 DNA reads TGTGCCACTAGTGATTTAGGGGGACAGGGTGGGCCCGCACGAGATACGCAGTATTTT. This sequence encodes CATSDLGGQGGPARDTQYF.

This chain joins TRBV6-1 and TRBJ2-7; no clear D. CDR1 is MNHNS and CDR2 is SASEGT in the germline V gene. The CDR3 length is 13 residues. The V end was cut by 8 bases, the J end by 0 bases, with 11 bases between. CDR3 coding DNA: TGTGCCAGCGGCGGCTCTTTCTCCTACGAGCAGTACTTC. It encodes CASGGSFSYEQYF.

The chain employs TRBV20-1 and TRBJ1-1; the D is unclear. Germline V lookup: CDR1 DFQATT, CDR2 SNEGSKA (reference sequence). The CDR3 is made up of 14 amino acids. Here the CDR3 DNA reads TGCATTGGTTTGTTAGAGCGCCTTTACACTGAAGCTTTCTTT. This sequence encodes CIGLLERLYTEAFF.

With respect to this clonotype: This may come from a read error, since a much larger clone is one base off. CDR3 protein: CASSQRDREDRTEAFF. For the CDR3, the DNA is TGTGCCAGCAGCCAAAGGGACAGGGAGGATAGAACTGAAGCTTTCTTT. V is TRBV7-8 and J is TRBJ1-1; 9 bases map to TRBD1. V shed 5 bases and J 5 bases; nucleotides not matched to a gene: 12. Germline loops: CDR1 SGHVS, CDR2 FQNEAQ. The CDR3 extends over 16 amino acids.

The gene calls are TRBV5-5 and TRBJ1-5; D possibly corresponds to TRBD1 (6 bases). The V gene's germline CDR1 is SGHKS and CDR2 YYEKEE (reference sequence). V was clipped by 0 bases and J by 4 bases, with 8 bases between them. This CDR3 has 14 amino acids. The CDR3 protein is CASSLVRGNQPQHF. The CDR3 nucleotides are TGTGCCAGCAGCTTGGTTAGGGGGAATCAGCCCCAGCATTTT.

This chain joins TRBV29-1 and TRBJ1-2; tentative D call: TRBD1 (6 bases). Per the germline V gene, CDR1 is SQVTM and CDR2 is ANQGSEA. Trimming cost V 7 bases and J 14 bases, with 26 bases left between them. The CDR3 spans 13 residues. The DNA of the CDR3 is TGCAGCGGTGGATCAGGGGCGGACTATGCCTATACCTTC. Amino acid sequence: CSGGSGADYAYTF.

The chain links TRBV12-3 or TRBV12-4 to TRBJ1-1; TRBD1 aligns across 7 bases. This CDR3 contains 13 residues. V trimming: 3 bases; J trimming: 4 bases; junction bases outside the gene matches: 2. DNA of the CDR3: TGTGCCAGCAGTTTGAACAGGGGCACTGAAGCTTTCTTT. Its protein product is CASSLNRGTEAFF.

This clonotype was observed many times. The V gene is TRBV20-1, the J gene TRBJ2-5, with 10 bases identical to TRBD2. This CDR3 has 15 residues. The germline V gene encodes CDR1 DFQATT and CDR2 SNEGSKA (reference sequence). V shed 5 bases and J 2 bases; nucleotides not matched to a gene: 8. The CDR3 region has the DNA TGCAGTGCTCAAAAGGCTAGCGGGAGTCAAGAGACCCAGTACTTC. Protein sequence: CSAQKASGSQETQYF.

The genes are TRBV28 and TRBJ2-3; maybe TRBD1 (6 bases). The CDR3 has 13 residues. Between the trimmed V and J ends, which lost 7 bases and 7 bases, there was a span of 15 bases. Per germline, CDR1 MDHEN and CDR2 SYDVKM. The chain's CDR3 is CASTLPGTYTQYF. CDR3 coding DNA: TGTGCCAGCACCTTGCCCGGGACATATACGCAGTATTTT.

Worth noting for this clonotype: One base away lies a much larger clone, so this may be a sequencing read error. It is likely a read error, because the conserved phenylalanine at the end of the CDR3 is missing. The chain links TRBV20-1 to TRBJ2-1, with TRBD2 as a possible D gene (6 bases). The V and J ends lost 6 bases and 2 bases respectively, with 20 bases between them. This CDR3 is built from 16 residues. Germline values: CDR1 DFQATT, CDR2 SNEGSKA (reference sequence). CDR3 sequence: CSATPGAGPTYNEQFS. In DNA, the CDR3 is TGCAGTGCCACTCCCGGCGCGGGACCGACCTACAATGAGCAGTTCTCC.

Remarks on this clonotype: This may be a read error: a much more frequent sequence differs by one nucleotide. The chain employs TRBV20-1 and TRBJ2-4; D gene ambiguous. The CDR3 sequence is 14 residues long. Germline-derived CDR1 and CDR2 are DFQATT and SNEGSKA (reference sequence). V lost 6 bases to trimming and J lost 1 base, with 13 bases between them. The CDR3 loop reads CSALIGSAKNIQYF. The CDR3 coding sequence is TGCAGTGCCCTAATAGGATCGGCCAAAAACATTCAGTACTTC.

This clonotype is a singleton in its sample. CDR3 bases: TGTGCCAGCATCTTAGGCAGGGCCAAAGAGCAGTACGTC. Translated: CASILGRAKEQYV. The gene calls are TRBV11-1 and TRBJ2-7; D is perhaps TRBD1 (5 bases). Germline V gene sequence: CDR1 SGHAT, CDR2 FQDESV (reference sequence). CDR3 length equals 13 residues.

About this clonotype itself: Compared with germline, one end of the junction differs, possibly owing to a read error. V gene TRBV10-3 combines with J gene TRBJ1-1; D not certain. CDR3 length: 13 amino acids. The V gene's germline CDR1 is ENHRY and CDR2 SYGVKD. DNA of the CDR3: TGTGCCATCAGTGAACACGTGAGCACTAAAGCTTTCTTT. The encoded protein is CAISEHVSTKAFF.

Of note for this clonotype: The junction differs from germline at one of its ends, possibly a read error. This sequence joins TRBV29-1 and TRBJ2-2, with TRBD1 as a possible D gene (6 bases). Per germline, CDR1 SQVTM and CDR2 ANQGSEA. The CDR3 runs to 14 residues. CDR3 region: CGVERDTNTGELFF. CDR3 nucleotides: TGCGGCGTTGAAAGGGACACGAACACCGGGGAGCTGTTTTTT.